This T cell receptor beta chain was sequenced in a study of cytomegalovirus exposure and HLA in healthy donors. This CDR3 has 13 amino acids. CDR1 MNHNS and CDR2 SASEGT come from the germline V gene. V lost 5 bases and J lost 0, with 5 bases in between. 60 Vbeta and 13 Jbeta primers were used in PCR. Generated by immunoSEQ multiplex PCR, the TCRdb table keeps only in-frame clones and is missing some. The profile covers about 180,000 clones, with over 75% appearing a single time and roughly 2.3% taken by the ten largest. Note on this clone: Its antigen is not known.

Overall study findings and caveats: Among the most significant clusters, several appeared linked to common viral pathogens in a later analysis. The classifier was said to identify cytomegalovirus status with high specificity and sensitivity.

V gene TRBV6-1 combines with J gene TRBJ1-3; unclear D gene. Sequenced sample: PBMCs. This sequence originates from a man in his 60s in good health and CMV-seronegative. The DNA of the CDR3 is TGTGCCAGCAGTTCAGGCTCTGGAAACACCATATATTTT. This sequence encodes CASSSGSGNTIYF.